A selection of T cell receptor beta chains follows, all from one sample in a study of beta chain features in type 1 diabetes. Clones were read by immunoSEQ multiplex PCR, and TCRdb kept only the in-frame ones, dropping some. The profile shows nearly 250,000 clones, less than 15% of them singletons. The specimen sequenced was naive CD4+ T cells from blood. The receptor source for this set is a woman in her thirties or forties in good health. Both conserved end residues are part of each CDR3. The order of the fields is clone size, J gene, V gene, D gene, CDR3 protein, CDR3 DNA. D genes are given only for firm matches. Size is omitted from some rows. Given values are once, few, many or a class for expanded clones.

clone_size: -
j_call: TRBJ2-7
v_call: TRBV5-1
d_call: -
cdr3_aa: CASSLLPWQNYEQYF
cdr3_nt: TGCGCCAGCAGCTTGCTCCCTTGGCAGAACTACGAGCAGTACTTC

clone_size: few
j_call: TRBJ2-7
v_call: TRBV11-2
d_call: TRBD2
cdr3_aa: CASTLRPRGGSSYEQYF
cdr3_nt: TGTGCCAGCACTCTTAGGCCTCGGGGGGGATCCTCCTACGAGCAGTACTTC

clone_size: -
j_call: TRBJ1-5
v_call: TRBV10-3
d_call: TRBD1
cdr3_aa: CAISESGGQSSHNQPQHF
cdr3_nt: TGTGCCATCAGTGAGTCGGGGGGACAGAGTTCCCACAATCAGCCCCAGCATTTT

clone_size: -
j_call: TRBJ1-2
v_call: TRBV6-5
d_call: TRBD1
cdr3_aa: CASRPTGRNGYTF
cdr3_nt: TGTGCCAGCAGACCGACAGGGCGGAATGGCTACACCTTC

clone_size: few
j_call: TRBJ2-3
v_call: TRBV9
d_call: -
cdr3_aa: CASSVVTGGGQDTQYF
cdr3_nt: TGTGCCAGCAGCGTAGTGACGGGCGGGGGACAAGATACGCAGTATTTT

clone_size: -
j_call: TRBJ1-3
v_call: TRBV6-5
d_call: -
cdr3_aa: CASSYSGDFTGNTIYF
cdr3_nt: TGTGCCAGCAGTTACTCGGGGGACTTCACTGGAAACACCATATATTTT

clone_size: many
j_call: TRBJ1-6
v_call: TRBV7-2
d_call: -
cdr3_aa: CASSPPQGHNSPLHF
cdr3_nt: TGTGCCAGCAGCCCACCCCAGGGGCATAATTCACCCCTCCACTTT

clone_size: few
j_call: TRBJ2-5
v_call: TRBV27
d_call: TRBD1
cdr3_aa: CASSLRGLETQYF
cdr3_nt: TGTGCCAGCAGTTTGAGGGGGCTAGAGACCCAGTACTTC

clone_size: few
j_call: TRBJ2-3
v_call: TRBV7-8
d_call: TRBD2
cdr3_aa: CASSLASGGVLNTQYF
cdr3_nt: TGTGCCAGCAGCTTAGCTAGCGGGGGGGTCTTGAATACGCAGTATTTT

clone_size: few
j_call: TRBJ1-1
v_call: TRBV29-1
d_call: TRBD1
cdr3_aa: CSVARTGVGTEAFF
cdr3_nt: TGCAGCGTCGCCAGGACAGGGGTGGGAACTGAAGCTTTCTTT

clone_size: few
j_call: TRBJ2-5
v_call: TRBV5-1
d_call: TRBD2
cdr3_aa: CASSLATQGGSETQYF
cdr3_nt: TGCGCCAGCAGCTTGGCGACTCAGGGCGGGAGTGAGACCCAGTACTTC

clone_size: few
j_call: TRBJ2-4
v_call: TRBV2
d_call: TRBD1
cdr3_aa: CASSYRTGENIQYF
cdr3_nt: TGTGCCAGCAGTTACCGGACAGGGGAAAACATTCAGTACTTC

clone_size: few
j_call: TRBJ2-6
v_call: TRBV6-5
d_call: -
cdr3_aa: CASSYGRPGANVLTF
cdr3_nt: TGTGCCAGCAGTTACGGGCGACCTGGGGCCAACGTCCTGACTTTC

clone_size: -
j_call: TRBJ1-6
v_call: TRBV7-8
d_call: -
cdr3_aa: CASSAGSADNSPLHF
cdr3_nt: TGTGCCAGCAGCGCCGGATCGGCGGATAATTCACCCCTCCACTTT

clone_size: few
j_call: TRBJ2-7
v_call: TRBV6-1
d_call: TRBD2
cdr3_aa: CASSEWGGPYF
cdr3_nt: TGTGCCAGCAGTGAATGGGGGGGACCGTACTTC

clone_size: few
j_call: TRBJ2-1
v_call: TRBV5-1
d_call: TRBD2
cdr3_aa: CASSSIAGGPMGSYNEQFF
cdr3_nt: TGCGCCAGCAGCTCGATAGCGGGGGGGCCTATGGGATCCTACAATGAGCAGTTCTTC

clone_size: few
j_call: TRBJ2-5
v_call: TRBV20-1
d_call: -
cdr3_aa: CSARGRETQYF
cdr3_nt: TGCAGTGCTAGAGGTCGAGAGACCCAGTACTTC

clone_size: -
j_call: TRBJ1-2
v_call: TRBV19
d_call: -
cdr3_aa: CASSAAGLSYGYTF
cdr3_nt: TGTGCCAGTAGTGCAGCCGGACTGAGCTATGGCTACACCTTC

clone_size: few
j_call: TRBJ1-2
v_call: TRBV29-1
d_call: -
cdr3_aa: CSALEGRYGYTF
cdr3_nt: TGCAGCGCCCTGGAGGGACGCTATGGCTACACCTTC

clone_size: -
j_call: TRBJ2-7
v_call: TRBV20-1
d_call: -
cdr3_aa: CSANVAYEQYF
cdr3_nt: TGCAGTGCTAACGTAGCGTACGAGCAGTACTTC

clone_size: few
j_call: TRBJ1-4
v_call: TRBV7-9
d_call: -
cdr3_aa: CASSPSGGTGEKLFF
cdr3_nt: TGTGCCAGCAGCCCCAGTGGAGGGACGGGCGAAAAACTGTTTTTT

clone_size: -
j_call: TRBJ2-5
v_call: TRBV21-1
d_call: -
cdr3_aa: CASSKKEGKETQYF
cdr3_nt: TGTGCCAGCAGCAAAAAGGAGGGGAAGGAGACCCAGTACTTC

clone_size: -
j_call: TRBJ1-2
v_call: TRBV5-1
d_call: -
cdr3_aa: CASSVSGEGGYTF
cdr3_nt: TGCGCCAGCAGCGTGTCGGGGGAAGGTGGCTACACCTTC

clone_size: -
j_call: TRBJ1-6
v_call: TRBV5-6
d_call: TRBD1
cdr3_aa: CASSSGTVSYNSPLHF
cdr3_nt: TGTGCCAGCAGCTCCGGGACAGTCTCCTATAATTCACCCCTCCACTTT

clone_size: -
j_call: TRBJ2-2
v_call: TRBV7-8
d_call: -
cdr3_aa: CASSSPGQNTGELFF
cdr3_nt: TGTGCCAGCAGCAGTCCGGGACAGAACACCGGGGAGCTGTTTTTT

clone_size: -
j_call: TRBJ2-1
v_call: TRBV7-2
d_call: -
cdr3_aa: CASGIWGHNEQFF
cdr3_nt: TGTGCCAGTGGGATCTGGGGGCACAATGAGCAGTTCTTC

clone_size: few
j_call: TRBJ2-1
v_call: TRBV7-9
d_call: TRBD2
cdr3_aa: CASSPWRGNNNEQFF
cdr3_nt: TGTGCCAGCAGCCCCTGGCGGGGGAATAACAATGAGCAGTTCTTC

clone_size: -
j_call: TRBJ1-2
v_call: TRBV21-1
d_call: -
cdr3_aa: CASSKIEGLNYGYTF
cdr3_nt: TGTGCCAGCAGCAAAATAGAGGGTCTTAACTATGGCTACACCTTC

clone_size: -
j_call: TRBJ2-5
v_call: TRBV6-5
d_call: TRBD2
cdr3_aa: CASRTLSGGKETQYF
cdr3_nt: TGTGCCAGCAGGACTCTTAGCGGGGGGAAGGAGACCCAGTACTTC

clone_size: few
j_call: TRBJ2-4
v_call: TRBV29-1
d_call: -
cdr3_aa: CSVEQLAGNIQYF
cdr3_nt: TGCAGCGTTGAACAACTAGCAGGAAACATTCAGTACTTC

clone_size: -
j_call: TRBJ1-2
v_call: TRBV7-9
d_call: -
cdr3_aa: CASSFGNGYTF
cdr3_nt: TGTGCCAGCAGCTTCGGGAATGGCTACACCTTC

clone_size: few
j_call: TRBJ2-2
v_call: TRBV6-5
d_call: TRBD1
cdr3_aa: CASSYRTGVTGELFF
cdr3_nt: TGTGCCAGCAGTTATCGGACAGGGGTAACCGGGGAGCTGTTTTTT